These 27 T cell receptor beta chains were all obtained from the same sample, sequenced in a study of OX40 agonist ivuxolimab in advanced cancers. Here immunoSEQ multiplex PCR was the method, and the copy in TCRdb shows in-frame clones only, minus some. This table holds under 90,000 clones, 89% found once. Source: CD4+ or CD8+ T cells sorted from blood, taken in a trial of the OX40 agonist ivuxolimab. All receptors come from an adult with an advanced solid tumor such as melanoma, head and neck, liver or kidney cancer.

This clone was seen a few times. The V call is TRBV7-9, the J call TRBJ1-1; D call uncertain. Trimming left V 5 bases short and J 0 bases short, with 10 bases between. From germline, CDR1 is SEHNR and CDR2 FQNEAQ (reference sequence). The CDR3 is 14 amino acids. The CDR3 bases are TGTGCCAGCAGCCCCGGTTTTATGAACACTGAAGCTTTCTTT. Protein: CASSPGFMNTEAFF.

This clone was counted between two and nine times. Here the CDR3 reads CASSLGQLANYGYTF. CDR3 coding DNA: TGTGCCAGCAGCTTGGGACAGCTAGCTAACTATGGCTACACCTTC. The rearrangement links TRBV9 to TRBJ1-2; 7 bases match TRBD1. This CDR3 contains 15 residues. The germline gives CDR1 SGDLS, CDR2 YYNGEE. J gave up 0 bases and V 4 bases, and 6 bases lay outside the gene matches.

CDR3 protein: CASSLVDRSEAFF. In DNA, the CDR3 is TGCGCCAGCAGCTTGGTAGACAGGTCTGAAGCTTTCTTT. The chain carries TRBV5-1 and TRBJ1-1; the D gene is possibly TRBD1 (6 bases). CDR3 length: 13 residues. V lost 0 bases to trimming and J lost 6 bases, with 9 bases between them. Germline V lookup: CDR1 SGHRS, CDR2 YFSETQ.

The chain links TRBV7-8 to TRBJ1-2; TRBD1 aligns across 10 bases. From germline, CDR1 is SGHVS and CDR2 FQNEAQ. The V segment lost 5 bases and the J segment 7 bases; nucleotides outside the gene matches: 7. The CDR3 is made up of 14 amino acids. The CDR3 loop is CASSRDRGVRGYTF. CDR3 DNA: TGTGCCAGCAGCCGGGACAGGGGTGTGCGTGGCTACACCTTC.

The V call is TRBV5-4, the J call TRBJ1-2; 9 bases are a match to TRBD1. The CDR3 loop spans 17 amino acids. The junction had 14 bases not matched to a gene; V was cut back by 0 bases and J by 8 bases. Germline lookup yields CDR1 SGHNT and CDR2 YYREEE (reference sequence). Here the CDR3 reads CASSLGPFGTGSQGYTF. The CDR3 DNA sequence: TGTGCCAGCAGCTTGGGACCCTTCGGGACAGGGTCTCAGGGCTACACCTTC.

The rearrangement joins TRBV2 to TRBJ1-5, with 9 bases identical to TRBD1. The V segment lost 7 bases and the J segment 8 bases; nucleotides outside the gene matches: 9. This CDR3 has 14 amino acids. The germline V gene has CDR1 SNHLY and CDR2 FYNNEI. The CDR3 DNA follows: TGTGCCAGCATTTCGGACAGGGGACGGGAGCCCCAGCATTTT. Translated, it gives CASISDRGREPQHF.

The chain has TRBV28 and TRBJ2-7; TRBD2 might be the D (6 bases). V was pared by 8 bases and J by 2 bases, with 13 bases between. The germline V gene encodes CDR1 MDHEN and CDR2 SYDVKM. The CDR3 is made up of 13 amino acids. The CDR3 coding sequence is TGTGCCAGCGGGGAGGAAGCTCCCTACGAGCAGTACTTC. Encoded protein: CASGEEAPYEQYF. The full variable domain, completed using reference TRBV28 and TRBJ2-7, is DVKVTQSSRYLVKRTGEKVFLECVQDMDHENMFWYRQDPGLGLRLIYFSYDVKMKEKGDIPEGYSVSREKKERFSLILESASTNQTSMYLCASGEEAPYEQYFGPGTRLTVT.

The gene calls are TRBV30 and TRBJ2-5; unclear D gene. The CDR3 loop spans 11 amino acids. Trimming shortened V by 1 base and J by 4 bases, and 4 bases separated the two germline ends. The germline gives CDR1 GTSNPN, CDR2 SVGIG (reference sequence). CDR3 in DNA: TGTGCCTGGAGTGATGGAGAGACCCAGTACTTC. Its translation is CAWSDGETQYF.

The V call is TRBV11-2, the J call TRBJ2-5; D is unclear. The CDR3 length is 11 residues. The V gene lost 6 bases and the J gene lost 4 bases, with 6 bases spanning the gap. Germline V gives CDR1 SGHAT, CDR2 FQNNGV. CDR3 sequence reads: CASSNGETQYF. The CDR3 DNA is TGTGCCAGCAGTAACGGAGAGACCCAGTACTTC.

The rearrangement uses TRBV2 and TRBJ2-3; D uncertain. The V and J ends lost 9 bases and 5 bases respectively, with 9 bases between them. This CDR3 is built from 11 residues. Germline CDR1 reads SNHLY; CDR2 reads FYNNEI. CDR3 in amino acids: CASASKDTQYF. The CDR3 DNA follows: TGTGCCAGTGCTTCAAAAGATACGCAGTATTTT.

The rearrangement links TRBV5-6 to TRBJ2-7; 7 bases align to TRBD1. The CDR3 consists of 16 residues. Trimming took 1 base from V and 0 from J; bases not matched to a gene: 7. Looked up from germline, CDR1 is SGHDT and CDR2 is YYEEEE. The CDR3, as DNA: TGTGCCAGCAGCTTGACAGGGGCCATCAGCTCCTACGAGCAGTACTTC. Its protein is CASSLTGAISSYEQYF.

The V and J genes are TRBV5-1 and TRBJ2-7, with TRBD2 matching 9 bases. In germline, CDR1 is SGHRS, CDR2 YFSETQ. Unmatched junction bases numbered 16, after V lost 4 bases and J lost 11 bases. This CDR3 is built from 15 residues. CDR3 nucleotide sequence: TGCGCCAGCAGCCCCTCGAGTCAAAGTGGCGGGAGGGAGTACTTC. The encoded protein is CASSPSSQSGGREYF.

V is TRBV28 and J is TRBJ1-5; the D is unclear. CDR3 length: 15 amino acids. V lost 6 bases to trimming and J lost 6 bases, with 18 bases between them. Germline CDR1 MDHEN, CDR2 SYDVKM. The CDR3, as DNA: TGTGCCAGCAGGAGAGGCCCGGCCCGAATTCAGCCCCAGCATTTT. Translated, it gives CASRRGPARIQPQHF.

The rearrangement links TRBV6-5 to TRBJ1-6, with D unresolved. Germline assignment: CDR1 MNHEY and CDR2 SVGAGI. Trimming pared 5 bases from V and 10 bases from J, leaving 6 bases between. The CDR3 extends over 11 amino acids. This CDR3 is CASSDASPLHF. The CDR3 DNA follows: TGTGCCAGCAGTGACGCATCACCCCTCCACTTT.

The chain combines TRBV7-3 with TRBJ2-7, with a weak D call TRBD2 (6 bases). The V end was cut by 2 bases, the J end by 1 base, with 12 bases between. This CDR3 is built from 15 residues. The germline CDR1 and CDR2 sequences are SGHTA and FQGTGA. The CDR3 coding sequence is TGTGCCAGCAGCTTATCCGGGGGACCATCCTACGAGCAGTACTTC. Translated: CASSLSGGPSYEQYF.

The V call is TRBV4-1, the J call TRBJ2-1; D unclear. CDR3 length equals 17 residues. Germline lookup yields CDR1 MGHRA and CDR2 YSYEKL. V lost 3 bases to trimming and J lost 6 bases, with 21 bases between them. The CDR3 sequence: CASSQVVVGSVSNEQFF. CDR3 sequence (DNA): TGCGCCAGCAGCCAGGTAGTAGTCGGGTCTGTAAGCAATGAGCAGTTCTTC.

This clone has just one count. The rearrangement uses TRBV4-2 and TRBJ2-5; D perhaps matches TRBD2 (5 bases). The V end was cut by 1 base, the J end by 9 bases, with 15 bases between. This CDR3 region has 14 residues. CDR1 is LGHNA and CDR2 is YNFKEQ in the germline V gene. CDR3 in DNA: TGTGCCAGCAGCCAAGGAGGGAGTAAGCAGGCCCAGTACTTC. It specifies CASSQGGSKQAQYF.

This chain joins TRBV10-3 and TRBJ1-2; D is unresolved. The CDR3 loop spans 13 amino acids. The V gene lost 5 bases and the J gene lost 2 bases, with 9 bases spanning the gap. Germline V gene data show CDR1 as ENHRY and CDR2 as SYGVKD. CDR3 protein: CAISPTQNYGYTF. The CDR3 DNA sequence: TGTGCCATCAGTCCTACACAAAACTATGGCTACACCTTC.

The chain carries TRBV5-4 and TRBJ1-4; D call uncertain. V lost 4 bases and J 5 bases, leaving 15 bases between the germline ends. The CDR3 has 15 amino acids. From germline, CDR1 is SGHNT and CDR2 YYREEE (reference sequence). In DNA, the CDR3 is TGTGCCAGCAGCGTTGGTACCCCTTTGAATGAAAAACTGTTTTTT. Its translation is CASSVGTPLNEKLFF.

This clone was counted once. The gene calls are TRBV5-4 and TRBJ2-7, with 13 bases fitting TRBD2. The germline CDR1 and CDR2 sequences are SGHNT and YYREEE (reference sequence). V lost 5 bases and J lost 5; bases outside the gene matches: 10. This CDR3 region has 16 residues. CDR3 nucleotide sequence: TGTGCCAGCAGGCCCGGGACTAGCGGGACCGATAACGAGCAGTACTTC. It translates to CASRPGTSGTDNEQYF.

V usage is TRBV7-2 and J usage is TRBJ2-3, with D maybe TRBD2 (7 bases). The CDR3 runs 15 residues. From germline, CDR1 is SGHTA and CDR2 FQGNSA. The V and J ends lost 8 bases and 0 bases respectively, with 15 bases between them. DNA of the CDR3: TGTGCCAGCGGCATAGGGGGAGGGAGCACAGATACGCAGTATTTT. As protein: CASGIGGGSTDTQYF.

Only one count was recorded for this clone. The rearrangement joins TRBV5-4 to TRBJ1-2, with TRBD1 identical over 9 bases. V dropped 4 bases and J dropped 7; count of bases not matched to a gene: 8. Germline values: CDR1 SGHNT, CDR2 YYREEE (reference sequence). This CDR3 is 14 amino acids long. In DNA form, the CDR3 reads TGTGCCAGCAGCATTGGGACAGGGCTTGGTGGCTACACCTTC. Its protein is CASSIGTGLGGYTF. The full variable domain, completed using reference TRBV5-4 and TRBJ1-2, is ETGVTQSPTHLIKTRGQQVTLRCSSQSGHNTVSWYQQALGQGPQFIFQYYREEENGRGNFPPRFSGLQFPNYSSELNVNALELDDSALYLCASSIGTGLGGYTFGSGTRLTVV.

The V gene is TRBV19, the J gene TRBJ1-5; D gene uncertain. The CDR3 spans 14 residues. The V gene lost 6 bases and the J gene lost 0 bases, with 9 bases spanning the gap. The V gene's germline CDR1 is LNHDA and CDR2 SQIVND (reference sequence). The CDR3 region has the DNA TGTGCCAGTAGCTACCAAGGTAGCAATCAGCCCCAGCATTTT. Translated, it gives CASSYQGSNQPQHF.

In its sample, this clone was seen once. V is TRBV5-1 and J is TRBJ2-2; a weak D match, TRBD1 (6 bases). This CDR3 region has 14 residues. V was shortened by 4 bases and J by 4 bases, with 11 bases between the two germline ends. Looked up from germline, CDR1 is SGHRS and CDR2 is YFSETQ. The CDR3 reads CASSADSFTGELFF. As DNA, the CDR3 is TGCGCCAGCAGCGCGGACAGTTTCACCGGGGAGCTGTTTTTT. The variable domain in full, completed from reference TRBV5-1 and TRBJ2-2, reads KAGVTQTPRYLIKTRGQQVTLSCSPISGHRSVSWYQQTPGQGLQFLFEYFSETQRNKGNFPGRFSGRQFSNSRSEMNVSTLELGDSALYLCASSADSFTGELFFGEGSRLTVL.

The chain links TRBV5-1 to TRBJ2-5, with a possible D match to TRBD2 (7 bases). The CDR3 consists of 16 residues. V lost 0 bases and J lost 5, with 17 bases in between. Germline V gene data show CDR1 as SGHRS and CDR2 as YFSETQ. CDR3 nucleotide sequence: TGCGCCAGCAGCTTGGGAGGGGCGGGGGCCGAGGAGACCCAGTACTTC. Translated, it gives CASSLGGAGAEETQYF.

The chain is built from TRBV30 and TRBJ1-1; no clear D gene. CDR3 length: 12 amino acids. V was shortened by 2 bases and J by 6 bases, with 10 bases between the two germline ends. Per the germline V gene, CDR1 is GTSNPN and CDR2 is SVGIG (reference sequence). CDR3 DNA: TGTGCCTGGAGTCCCACCGGGGCTGAAGCTTTCTTT. Its translation is CAWSPTGAEAFF.

The rearrangement joins TRBV4-1 to TRBJ2-3, with no clear D. CDR1 is MGHRA, CDR2 YSYEKL, per germline. The CDR3 is 18 residues long. Trimming removed 6 bases at V and 2 bases at J, with 24 bases between. For the CDR3, the DNA is TGCGCCAGCAGACCAACTACCTCGGGCGAGACATCCACAGATACGCAGTATTTT. Amino acids: CASRPTTSGETSTDTQYF.